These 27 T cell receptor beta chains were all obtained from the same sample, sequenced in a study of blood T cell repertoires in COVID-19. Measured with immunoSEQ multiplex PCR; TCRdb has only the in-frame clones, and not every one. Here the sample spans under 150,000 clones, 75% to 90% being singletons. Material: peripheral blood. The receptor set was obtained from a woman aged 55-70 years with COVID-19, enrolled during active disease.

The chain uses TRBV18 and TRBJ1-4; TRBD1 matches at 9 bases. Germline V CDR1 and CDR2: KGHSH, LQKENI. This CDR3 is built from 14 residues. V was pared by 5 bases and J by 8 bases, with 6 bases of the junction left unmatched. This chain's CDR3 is CASSRQGEDEKLFF. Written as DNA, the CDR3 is TGTGCCAGCTCAAGACAGGGGGAGGACGAAAAACTGTTTTTT.

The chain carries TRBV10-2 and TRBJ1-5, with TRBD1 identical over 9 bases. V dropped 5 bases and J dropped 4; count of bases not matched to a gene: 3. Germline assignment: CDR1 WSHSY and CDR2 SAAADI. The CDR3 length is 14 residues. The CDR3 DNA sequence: TGCGCCAGCAGTACAGGGGGCAGAAATCAGCCCCAGCATTTT. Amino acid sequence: CASSTGGRNQPQHF.

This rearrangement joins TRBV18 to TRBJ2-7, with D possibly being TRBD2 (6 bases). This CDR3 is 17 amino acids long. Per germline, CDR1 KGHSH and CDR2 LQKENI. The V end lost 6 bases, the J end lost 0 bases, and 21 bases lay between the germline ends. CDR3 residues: CASSPFARRGSSYEQYF. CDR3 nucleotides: TGTGCCAGCTCCCCCTTTGCCCGGCGGGGTAGCTCCTACGAGCAGTACTTC.

DNA of the CDR3: TGTGCCAGCAGGGGGGCCGATAGTCGGGGCTACACCTTC. It is translated as CASRGADSRGYTF. J is TRBJ1-2 and V is TRBV27; TRBD1 might be the D (6 bases). Per germline, CDR1 MNHEY and CDR2 SMNVEV (reference sequence). CDR3 length: 13 residues. V shed 6 bases and J shed 8 bases, with 16 bases lying between them.

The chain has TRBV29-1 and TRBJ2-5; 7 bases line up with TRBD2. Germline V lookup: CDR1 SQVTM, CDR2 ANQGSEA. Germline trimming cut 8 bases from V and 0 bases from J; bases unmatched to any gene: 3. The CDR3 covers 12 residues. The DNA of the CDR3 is TGCAGCTCCGGGGGGTACCAAGAGACCCAGTACTTC. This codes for CSSGGYQETQYF.

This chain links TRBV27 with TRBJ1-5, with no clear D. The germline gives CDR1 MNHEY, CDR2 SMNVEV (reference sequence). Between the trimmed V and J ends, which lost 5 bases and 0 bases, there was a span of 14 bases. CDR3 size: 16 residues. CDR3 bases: TGTGCCAGCAGTGACGGCGGGAGATATAGCAATCAGCCCCAGCATTTT. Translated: CASSDGGRYSNQPQHF.

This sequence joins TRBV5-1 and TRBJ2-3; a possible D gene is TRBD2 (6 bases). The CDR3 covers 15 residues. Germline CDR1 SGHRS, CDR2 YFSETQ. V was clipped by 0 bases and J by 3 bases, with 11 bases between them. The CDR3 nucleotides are TGCGCCAGCAGCTTGGCCGGGGCGGGGACAGATACGCAGTATTTT. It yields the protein CASSLAGAGTDTQYF. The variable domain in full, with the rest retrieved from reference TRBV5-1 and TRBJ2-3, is KAGVTQTPRYLIKTRGQQVTLSCSPISGHRSVSWYQQTPGQGLQFLFEYFSETQRNKGNFPGRFSGRQFSNSRSEMNVSTLELGDSALYLCASSLAGAGTDTQYFGPGTRLTVL.

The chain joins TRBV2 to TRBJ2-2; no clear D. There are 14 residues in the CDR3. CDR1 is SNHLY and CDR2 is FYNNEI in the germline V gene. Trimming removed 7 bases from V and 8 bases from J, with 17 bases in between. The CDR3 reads CASKPYVLTGELFF. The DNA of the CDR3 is TGTGCCAGCAAGCCTTACGTACTAACTGGGGAGCTGTTTTTT.

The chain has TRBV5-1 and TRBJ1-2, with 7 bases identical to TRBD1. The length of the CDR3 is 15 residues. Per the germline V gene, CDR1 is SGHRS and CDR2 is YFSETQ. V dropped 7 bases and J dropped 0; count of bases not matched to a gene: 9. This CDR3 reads CASGTTGVANYGYTF. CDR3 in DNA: TGCGCCAGCGGGACCACAGGGGTAGCTAACTATGGCTACACCTTC.

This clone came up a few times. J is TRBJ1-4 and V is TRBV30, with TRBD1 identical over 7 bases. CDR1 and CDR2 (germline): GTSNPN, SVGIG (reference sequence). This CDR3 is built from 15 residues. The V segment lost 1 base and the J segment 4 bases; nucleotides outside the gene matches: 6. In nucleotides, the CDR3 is TGTGCCTGGAGTGGCCCCAGGGGGATTAATGAAAAACTGTTTTTT. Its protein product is CAWSGPRGINEKLFF.

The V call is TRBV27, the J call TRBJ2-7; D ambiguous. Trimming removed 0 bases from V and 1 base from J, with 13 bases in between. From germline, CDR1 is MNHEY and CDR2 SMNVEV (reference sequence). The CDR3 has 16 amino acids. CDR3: CASSLSFGPRSYEQYF. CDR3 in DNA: TGTGCCAGCAGTTTATCGTTTGGGCCCCGTTCCTACGAGCAGTACTTC.

The CDR3 sequence: CASSSAGGRGAFF. CDR3 nucleotides: TGTGCCAGCAGCTCTGCGGGGGGACGGGGAGCTTTCTTT. The V gene is TRBV5-5, the J gene TRBJ1-1, with TRBD1 as a possible D gene (5 bases). Trimming took 3 bases from V and 10 from J, leaving 16 bases between them. There are 13 residues in the CDR3. Germline assignment: CDR1 SGHKS and CDR2 YYEKEE (reference sequence).

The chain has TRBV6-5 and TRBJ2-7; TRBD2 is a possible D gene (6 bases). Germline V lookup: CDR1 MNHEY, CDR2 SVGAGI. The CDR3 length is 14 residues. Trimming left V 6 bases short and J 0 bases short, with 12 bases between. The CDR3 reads CASSRKAGSYEQYF. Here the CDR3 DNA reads TGTGCCAGCAGCCGAAAAGCGGGCTCCTACGAGCAGTACTTC.

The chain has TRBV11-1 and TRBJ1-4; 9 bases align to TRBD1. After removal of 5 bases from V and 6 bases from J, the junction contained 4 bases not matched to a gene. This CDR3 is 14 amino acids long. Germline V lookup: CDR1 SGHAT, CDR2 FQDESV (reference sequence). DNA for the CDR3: TGTGCCAGCAGCCCCGGACAGGGGCATGAAAAACTGTTTTTT. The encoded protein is CASSPGQGHEKLFF.

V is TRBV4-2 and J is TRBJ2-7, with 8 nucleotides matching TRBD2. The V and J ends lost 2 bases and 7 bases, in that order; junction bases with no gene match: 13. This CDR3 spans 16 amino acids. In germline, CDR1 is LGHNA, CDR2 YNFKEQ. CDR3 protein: CASSQWSGGPTREQYF. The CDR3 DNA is TGTGCCAGCAGCCAATGGTCGGGGGGGCCAACGAGGGAGCAGTACTTC.

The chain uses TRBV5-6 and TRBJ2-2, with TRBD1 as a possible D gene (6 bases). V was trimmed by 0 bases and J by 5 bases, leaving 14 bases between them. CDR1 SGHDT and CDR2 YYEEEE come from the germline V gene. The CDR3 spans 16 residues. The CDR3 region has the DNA TGTGCCAGCAGCTTGGTGGCGAAAAGGGGGACCGGGGAGCTGTTTTTT. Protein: CASSLVAKRGTGELFF.

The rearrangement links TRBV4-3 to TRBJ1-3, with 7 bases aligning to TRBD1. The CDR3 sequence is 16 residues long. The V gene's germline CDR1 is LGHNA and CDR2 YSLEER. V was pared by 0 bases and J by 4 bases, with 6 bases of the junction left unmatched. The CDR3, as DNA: TGCGCCAGCAGCCAAGACGTACAGGGGAGGGGAAACACCATATATTTT. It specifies CASSQDVQGRGNTIYF.

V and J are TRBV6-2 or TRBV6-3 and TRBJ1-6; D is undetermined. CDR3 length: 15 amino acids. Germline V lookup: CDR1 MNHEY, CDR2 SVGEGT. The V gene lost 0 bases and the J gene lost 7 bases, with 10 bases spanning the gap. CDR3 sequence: CASSYSAAVNSPLHF. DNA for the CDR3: TGTGCCAGCAGTTACTCGGCGGCAGTAAATTCACCCCTCCACTTT.

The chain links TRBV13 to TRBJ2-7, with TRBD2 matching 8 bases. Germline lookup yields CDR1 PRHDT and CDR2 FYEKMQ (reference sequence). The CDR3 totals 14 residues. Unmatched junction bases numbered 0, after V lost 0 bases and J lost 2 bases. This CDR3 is CASSLGAGAYEQYF. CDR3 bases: TGTGCCAGCAGCTTAGGAGCGGGGGCCTACGAGCAGTACTTC.

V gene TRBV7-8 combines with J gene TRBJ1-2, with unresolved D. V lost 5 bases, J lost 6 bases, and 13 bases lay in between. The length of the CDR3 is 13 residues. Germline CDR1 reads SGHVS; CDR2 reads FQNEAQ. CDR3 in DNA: TGTGCCAGCAGCAGGTCCGGGAACGATGGCTACACCTTC. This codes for CASSRSGNDGYTF.

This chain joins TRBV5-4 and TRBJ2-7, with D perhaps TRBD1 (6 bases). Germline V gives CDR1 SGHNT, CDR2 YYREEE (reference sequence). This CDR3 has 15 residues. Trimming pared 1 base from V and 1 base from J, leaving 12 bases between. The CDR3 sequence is CASSLSQGRSYEQYF. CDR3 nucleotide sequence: TGTGCCAGCAGCTTGTCACAGGGAAGGTCCTACGAGCAGTACTTC.

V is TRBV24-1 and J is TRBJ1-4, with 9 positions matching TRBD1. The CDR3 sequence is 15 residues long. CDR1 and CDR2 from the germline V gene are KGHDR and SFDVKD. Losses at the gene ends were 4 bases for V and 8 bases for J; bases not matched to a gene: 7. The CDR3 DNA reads TGTGCCACCAGTGACACAGGACAGGGGAACGAAAAACTGTTTTTT. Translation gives CATSDTGQGNEKLFF.

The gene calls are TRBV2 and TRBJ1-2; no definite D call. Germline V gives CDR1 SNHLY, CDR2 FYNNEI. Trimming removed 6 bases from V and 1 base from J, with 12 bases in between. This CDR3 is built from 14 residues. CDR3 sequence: CASSPREGNYGYTF. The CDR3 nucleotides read TGTGCCAGCAGCCCCCGGGAGGGTAACTATGGCTACACCTTC.

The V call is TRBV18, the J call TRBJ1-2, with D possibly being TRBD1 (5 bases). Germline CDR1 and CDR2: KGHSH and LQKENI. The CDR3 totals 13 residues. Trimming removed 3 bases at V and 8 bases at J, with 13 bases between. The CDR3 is CASSPTQGDGYTF. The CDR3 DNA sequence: TGTGCCAGCTCACCGACCCAGGGCGACGGCTACACCTTC.

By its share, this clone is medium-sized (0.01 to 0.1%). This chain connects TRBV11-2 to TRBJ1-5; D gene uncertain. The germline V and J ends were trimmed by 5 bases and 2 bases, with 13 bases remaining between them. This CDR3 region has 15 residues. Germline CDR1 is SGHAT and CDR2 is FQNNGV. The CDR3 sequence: CASSPHGEGNQPQHF. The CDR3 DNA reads TGTGCCAGCAGCCCACACGGGGAAGGCAATCAGCCCCAGCATTTT.

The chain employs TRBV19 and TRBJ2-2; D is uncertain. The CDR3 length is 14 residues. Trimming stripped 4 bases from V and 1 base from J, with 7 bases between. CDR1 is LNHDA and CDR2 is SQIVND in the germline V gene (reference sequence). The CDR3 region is CASSTNRNTGELFF. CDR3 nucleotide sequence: TGTGCCAGTAGTACAAACAGGAACACCGGGGAGCTGTTTTTT.

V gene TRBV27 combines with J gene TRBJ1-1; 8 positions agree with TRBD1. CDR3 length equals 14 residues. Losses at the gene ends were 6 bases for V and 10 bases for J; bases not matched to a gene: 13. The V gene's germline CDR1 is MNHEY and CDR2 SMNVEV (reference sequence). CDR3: CASSPGTGQGGAFF. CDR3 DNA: TGTGCCAGCAGCCCTGGGACAGGCCAAGGGGGAGCTTTCTTT.